The 28 T cell receptor beta chains below all came from one sample that was sequenced in a study of T-cell memory formation after mild COVID-19. TCRdb reprocessed the 5' RACE reads via MiXCR and lists one record per CDR3 protein. The data show 550,000 to 700,000 distinct CDR3 sequences, 17% seen once. Sequencing input: PBMCs or a T cell subset sorted from them (not recorded which). The receptors shown here come from an adult woman who had mild COVID-19 (a few samples of this study predate the infection). Cell type and time point are not known.

V usage is TRBV5-1 and J usage is TRBJ1-2, with a possible D match to TRBD1 (5 bases). The CDR3 length is 16 residues. V was cut by 5 bases and J by 4 bases, with 21 bases left in between. The germline CDR1 and CDR2 sequences are SGHRS and YFSETQ. The CDR3: CASSPSPGTARYGYTF. The DNA of the CDR3 is TGCGCCAGCAGTCCATCCCCCGGGACGGCCCGCTATGGCTACACCTTC.

J is TRBJ2-1 and V is TRBV5-1; 9 nucleotides align to TRBD2. J was trimmed by 15 bases and V by 3 bases; bases with no gene match: 16. Per the germline V gene, CDR1 is SGHRS and CDR2 is YFSETQ. This CDR3 has 15 amino acids. This CDR3 is CASSSTGVAGETGFF. Written as DNA, the CDR3 is TGCGCCAGCAGCTCGACCGGGGTAGCGGGAGAAACCGGGTTCTTC.

There are many counts of this clonotype. This chain joins TRBV11-2 and TRBJ2-2, with a tentative D call TRBD1 (6 bases). This CDR3 spans 14 amino acids. V dropped 5 bases and J dropped 4 bases, with 11 bases sitting between them. CDR1 and CDR2 from the germline V gene are SGHAT and FQNNGV. The CDR3 protein is CASSLIQGTGELFF. CDR3 nucleotide sequence: TGTGCCAGCAGCCTAATACAGGGCACCGGGGAGCTGTTTTTT.

This clonotype was seen a handful of times. This rearrangement joins TRBV5-1 to TRBJ2-5, with D uncertain. CDR3 size: 14 residues. The germline V gene encodes CDR1 SGHRS and CDR2 YFSETQ. The ends were cut back, 3 bases at V and 5 bases at J, with 14 bases in the middle. In DNA, the CDR3 is TGCGCCAGCAGCTCACGCGCCCTAGTGGAGACCCAGTACTTC. It yields the protein CASSSRALVETQYF. The full variable domain, with the rest looked up from reference TRBV5-1 and TRBJ2-5, is KAGVTQTPRYLIKTRGQQVTLSCSPISGHRSVSWYQQTPGQGLQFLFEYFSETQRNKGNFPGRFSGRQFSNSRSEMNVSTLELGDSALYLCASSSRALVETQYFGPGTRLLVL.

A few counts support this clonotype. The genes are TRBV3-1 and TRBJ2-4, with TRBD2 matching 8 bases. Trimming cost V 8 bases and J 7 bases; bases outside gene matches: 13. CDR1 and CDR2 from the germline V gene are LGHDT and YNNKEL (reference sequence). This CDR3 spans 15 amino acids. CDR3 nucleotide sequence: TGTGCCAGCTCTCTCCCGGGGGGGCCTTTGAACATTCAGTACTTC. It encodes CASSLPGGPLNIQYF.

The chain uses TRBV5-8 and TRBJ2-5; D is perhaps TRBD2 (6 bases). The CDR3 is made up of 17 amino acids. Looked up from germline, CDR1 is SGHTS and CDR2 is YDEGEE. Trimming took 3 bases from V and 8 from J, leaving 26 bases between them. Here the CDR3 DNA reads TGTGCCAGCAGCTCGAGTAGAACCGGGACTCCTGGTGAAACCCAGTACTTC. It codes for CASSSSRTGTPGETQYF.

Notes on this clonotype: At one boundary the junction diverges from the germline segment, which might be a read error. The chain joins TRBV5-1 to TRBJ2-7; TRBD1 matches at 7 bases. The CDR3 spans 14 residues. The germline V gene has CDR1 SGHRS and CDR2 YFSETQ. The CDR3 DNA follows: TGCGCCAGCAGCCTGGGACAGTCGAGCAACGATCAGTACTTC. Translated: CASSLGQSSNDQYF.

This clonotype was counted between two and nine times. The CDR3 here is CASSLRVGNTEAFF. CDR3 nucleotide sequence: TGTGCCAGCAGCTTGCGGGTGGGGAACACTGAAGCTTTCTTT. This rearrangement joins TRBV7-3 to TRBJ1-1, with no clear D. This CDR3 comprises 14 residues. Per the germline V gene, CDR1 is SGHTA and CDR2 is FQGTGA. V lost 3 bases to trimming and J lost 1 base, with 9 bases between them. The full variable domain, in which reference TRBV7-3 and TRBJ1-1 provide the parts outside the CDR3, is GAGVSQTPSNKVTEKGKYVELRCDPISGHTALYWYRQSLGQGPEFLIYFQGTGAADDSGLPNDRFFAVRPEGSVSTLKIQRTERGDSAVYLCASSLRVGNTEAFFGQGTRLTVV.

V usage is TRBV5-8 and J usage is TRBJ2-7; 9 bases are a match to TRBD1. The germline gives CDR1 SGHTS, CDR2 YDEGEE. This CDR3 contains 13 residues. V lost 1 base, J lost 7 bases, and 3 bases stayed unmatched. The CDR3 nucleotides read TGTGCCAGCAGCTTGCCGGACAGGGGAGAGCAGTACTTC. It translates to CASSLPDRGEQYF.

This chain connects TRBV5-1 to TRBJ2-6; unclear D gene. Trimming took 1 base from V and 0 from J, leaving 11 bases between them. Germline V lookup: CDR1 SGHRS, CDR2 YFSETQ. This CDR3 comprises 17 residues. In DNA form, the CDR3 reads TGCGCCAGCAGCTTGAGTAGTACAGCCTCTGGGGCCAACGTCCTGACTTTC. This encodes CASSLSSTASGANVLTF.

The rearrangement uses TRBV6-5 and TRBJ2-7; the D gene could be TRBD1 or TRBD2 (5 bases each). The CDR3 consists of 13 residues. CDR1 is MNHEY, CDR2 SVGAGI, per germline. Deletions cut 8 bases from V and 5 bases from J, with 16 bases between. The CDR3 DNA is TGTGCCAGCTCTATCGGGGCATCAGACGAGCAGTACTTC. Residues: CASSIGASDEQYF.

The rearrangement uses TRBV10-3 and TRBJ2-1; 14 bases are shared with TRBD2. V dropped 4 bases and J dropped 7; count of bases not matched to a gene: 3. CDR1 is ENHRY and CDR2 is SYGVKD in the germline V gene. This CDR3 comprises 15 residues. The CDR3 DNA reads as TGTGCCATCAGTGGGACTAGCGGGGGGTATAATGAGCAGTTCTTC. Its translation: CAISGTSGGYNEQFF.

This clonotype came up a few times. The CDR3 spells CATSRDRATDTQYF. CDR3 in DNA: TGTGCCACCAGCAGGGACAGGGCCACAGATACGCAGTATTTT. The chain carries TRBV15 and TRBJ2-3, with 8 bases lining up with TRBD1. The CDR3 is made up of 14 amino acids. V shed 3 bases and J 2 bases; nucleotides not matched to a gene: 1. Germline V gives CDR1 LNHNV, CDR2 YYDKDF (reference sequence).

V is TRBV6-6 and J is TRBJ2-5; D may be TRBD1 (5 bases). CDR3 length: 17 amino acids. The V gene's germline CDR1 is MNHNY and CDR2 SVGAGI (reference sequence). The V end lost 2 bases, the J end lost 2 bases, and 18 bases lay between the germline ends. CDR3 coding DNA: TGTGCCAGCAGTTACCGGGTGGGCTCTGGGGCACAAGAGACCCAGTACTTC. Protein product: CASSYRVGSGAQETQYF.

This clonotype was counted only a few times. This chain connects TRBV5-1 to TRBJ1-1; D is unresolved. This CDR3 region has 13 residues. V lost 2 bases, J lost 6 bases, and 11 bases lay in between. Per germline, CDR1 SGHRS and CDR2 YFSETQ. As DNA, the CDR3 is TGCGCCAGCAGCTTAGACTTTTTTGCTGAAGCTTTCTTT. Encoded protein: CASSLDFFAEAFF.

The gene calls are TRBV6-2 or TRBV6-3 and TRBJ2-7, with D hard to call. Germline values: CDR1 MNHEY, CDR2 SVGEGT. V lost 6 bases, J lost 2 bases, and 17 bases lay in between. The length of the CDR3 is 15 residues. The chain's CDR3 is CASSRAPGLTYEQYF. The CDR3 nucleotides read TGTGCCAGCAGCCGAGCTCCGGGCCTGACCTACGAGCAGTACTTC.

The V call is TRBV20-1, the J call TRBJ2-5; D gene uncertain. V was clipped by 2 bases and J by 5 bases, with 9 bases between them. CDR1 DFQATT and CDR2 SNEGSKA come from the germline V gene (reference sequence). This CDR3 is built from 12 residues. The CDR3 region has the DNA TGCAGTGCTAGATACTACCTGGAGACCCAGTACTTC. Translated, it gives CSARYYLETQYF.

This clonotype was seen a few times. This sequence joins TRBV6-5 and TRBJ2-7, with D possibly TRBD1 on 6 matching bases. The CDR3 runs to 15 residues. Germline CDR1 MNHEY, CDR2 SVGAGI. Deletions cut 6 bases from V and 1 base from J, with 16 bases between. CDR3 nucleotides: TGTGCCAGCAGCCCCGAACAGGGATTATCCTACGAGCAGTACTTC. This sequence encodes CASSPEQGLSYEQYF.

V gene TRBV13 combines with J gene TRBJ1-4; D not certain. The CDR3 extends over 13 amino acids. Germline-derived CDR1 and CDR2 are PRHDT and FYEKMQ (reference sequence). V dropped 5 bases and J dropped 7 bases, with 11 bases sitting between them. The CDR3 bases are TGTGCCAGCAGCGAGCGACCGGTTGAAAAACTGTTTTTT. Amino acid sequence: CASSERPVEKLFF.

The genes are TRBV27 and TRBJ1-2; D ambiguous. V lost 7 bases and J lost 3, with 12 bases in between. The CDR3 spans 13 residues. Germline V lookup: CDR1 MNHEY, CDR2 SMNVEV (reference sequence). The CDR3 DNA sequence: TGTGCCAGCATGGGCAGCATGGACTATGGCTACACCTTC. It encodes CASMGSMDYGYTF.

This clonotype has just a few counts. The rearrangement uses TRBV7-8 and TRBJ2-5; D unresolved. Deletions cut 5 bases from V and 5 bases from J, with 12 bases between. Germline values: CDR1 SGHVS, CDR2 FQNEAQ. CDR3 length: 13 amino acids. CDR3 loop: CASSLTTRETQYF. The CDR3 region has the DNA TGTGCCAGCAGCCTAACCACCAGGGAGACCCAGTACTTC.

The chain is built from TRBV27 and TRBJ2-1, with D maybe TRBD1 (5 bases). Trimming stripped 5 bases from V and 5 bases from J, with 13 bases between. Germline CDR1 is MNHEY and CDR2 is SMNVEV (reference sequence). The CDR3 extends over 14 amino acids. This CDR3 reads CASSPYWGNNEQFF. DNA of the CDR3: TGTGCCAGCAGTCCCTACTGGGGCAACAATGAGCAGTTCTTC.

Only a few counts were recorded for this clonotype. The V call is TRBV7-2, the J call TRBJ2-5; 8 bases are a match to TRBD1. The CDR3 spans 16 residues. Per germline, CDR1 SGHTA and CDR2 FQGNSA. V was pared by 2 bases and J by 3 bases, with 8 bases of the junction left unmatched. The chain's CDR3 is CASSLLPRGRKETQYF. The CDR3 bases are TGTGCCAGCAGCTTATTGCCCAGGGGGCGCAAAGAGACCCAGTACTTC. Using reference TRBV7-2 and TRBJ2-5 for the parts outside the CDR3, the full variable domain is GAGVSQSPSNKVTEKGKDVELRCDPISGHTALYWYRQSLGQGLEFLIYFQGNSAPDKSGLPSDRFSAERTGGSVSTLTIQRTQQEDSAVYLCASSLLPRGRKETQYFGPGTRLLVL.

The chain has TRBV5-1 and TRBJ2-1; 8 nucleotides agree with TRBD2. The CDR3 contains 14 residues. In germline, CDR1 is SGHRS, CDR2 YFSETQ. V gave up 7 bases and J gave up 4 bases; unmatched junction bases: 7. CDR3 protein: CASFRGGEYNEQFF. The CDR3 DNA sequence: TGCGCCAGCTTCCGGGGGGGGGAATACAATGAGCAGTTCTTC.

The J gene is TRBJ2-1, the V gene TRBV4-1; 7 bases are a match to TRBD2. There are 16 residues in the CDR3. Germline assignment: CDR1 MGHRA and CDR2 YSYEKL. Trimming removed 0 bases from V and 4 bases from J; junction bases left unmatched: 6. The CDR3 spells CASSQDPTGGYNEQFF. In nucleotides, the CDR3 is TGCGCCAGCAGCCAAGATCCGACGGGGGGATACAATGAGCAGTTCTTC.

This clonotype was counted a few times. The chain has TRBV29-1 and TRBJ2-5; weak D call: TRBD1 (5 bases). V was trimmed by 7 bases and J by 2 bases, leaving 11 bases between them. The CDR3 covers 12 residues. Germline CDR1 and CDR2: SQVTM and ANQGSEA. CDR3 loop: CSGRRVQETQYF. As DNA, the CDR3 is TGCAGCGGGCGCAGGGTTCAAGAGACCCAGTACTTC.

As DNA, the CDR3 is TGCGCCAGCAGCCCTGGACCGGAAGGGGGCTACACCTTC. As protein: CASSPGPEGGYTF. V gene TRBV5-1 combines with J gene TRBJ1-2; D remains ambiguous. CDR1 and CDR2 from the germline V gene are SGHRS and YFSETQ. Trimming took off 4 bases at V and 8 bases at J, with 15 bases between the two ends. This CDR3 has 13 residues.

This rearrangement joins TRBV19 to TRBJ1-2; D remains ambiguous. The CDR3 sequence is 12 residues long. The germline V gene has CDR1 LNHDA and CDR2 SQIVND (reference sequence). Trimming shortened V by 8 bases and J by 4 bases, and 11 bases separated the two germline ends. CDR3 in DNA: TGTGCCAGTTTTAAGACACTCTATGGCTACACCTTC. It codes for CASFKTLYGYTF.